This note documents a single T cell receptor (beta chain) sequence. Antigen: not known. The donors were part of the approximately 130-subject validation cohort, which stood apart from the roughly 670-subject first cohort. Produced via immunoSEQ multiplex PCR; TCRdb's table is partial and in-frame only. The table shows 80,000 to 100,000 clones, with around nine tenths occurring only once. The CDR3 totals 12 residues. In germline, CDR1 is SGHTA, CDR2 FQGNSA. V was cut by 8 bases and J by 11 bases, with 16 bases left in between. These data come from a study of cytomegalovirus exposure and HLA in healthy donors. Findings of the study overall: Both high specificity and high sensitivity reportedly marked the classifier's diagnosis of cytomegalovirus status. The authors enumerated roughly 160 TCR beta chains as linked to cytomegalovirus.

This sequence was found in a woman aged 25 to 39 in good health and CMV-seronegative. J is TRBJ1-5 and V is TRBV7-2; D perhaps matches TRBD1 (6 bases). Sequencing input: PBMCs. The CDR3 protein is CASGSLGGAQHF. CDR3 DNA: TGTGCCAGCGGCAGTCTAGGGGGAGCCCAGCATTTT.